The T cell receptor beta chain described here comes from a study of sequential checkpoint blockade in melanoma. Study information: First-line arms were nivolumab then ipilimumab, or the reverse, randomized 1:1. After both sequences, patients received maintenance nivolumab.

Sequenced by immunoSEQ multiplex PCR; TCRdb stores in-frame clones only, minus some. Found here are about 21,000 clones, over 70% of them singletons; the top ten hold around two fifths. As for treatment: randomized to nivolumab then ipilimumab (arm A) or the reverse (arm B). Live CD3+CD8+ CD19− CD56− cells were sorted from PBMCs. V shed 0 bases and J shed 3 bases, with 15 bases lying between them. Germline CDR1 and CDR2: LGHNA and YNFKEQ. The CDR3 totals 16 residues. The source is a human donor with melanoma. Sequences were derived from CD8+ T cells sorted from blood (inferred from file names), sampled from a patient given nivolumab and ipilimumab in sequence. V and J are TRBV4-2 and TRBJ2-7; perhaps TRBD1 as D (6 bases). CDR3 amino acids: CASSQDGGPTGYEQYF. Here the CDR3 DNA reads TGTGCCAGCAGCCAAGATGGGGGCCCAACGGGCTACGAGCAGTACTTC.